The next 14 T cell receptor beta chains were all read from a single sample in a study of blood T cell repertoires in COVID-19. Measured with immunoSEQ multiplex PCR; TCRdb has only the in-frame clones, and not every one. The sample carries 150,000 or so clones, approximately 93% recorded once. The sequenced sample was peripheral blood. The receptor source for this set is a woman in her sixties or seventies with COVID-19, enrolled during active disease.

The rearrangement joins TRBV6-2 or TRBV6-3 to TRBJ2-5, with 13 bases fitting TRBD2. From germline, CDR1 is MNHEY and CDR2 SVGEGT. This CDR3 spans 15 amino acids. Unmatched junction bases numbered 6, after V lost 6 bases and J lost 5 bases. The CDR3 coding sequence is TGTGCCAGCAGCTTCACTAGCGGGGGGGCTGAGACCCAGTACTTC. Residues: CASSFTSGGAETQYF.

This chain uses TRBV6-6 with TRBJ2-7; 9 bases map to TRBD2. In germline, CDR1 is MNHNY, CDR2 SVGAGI (reference sequence). This CDR3 is built from 14 residues. Germline trimming cut 2 bases from V and 4 bases from J; bases unmatched to any gene: 3. CDR3 nucleotide sequence: TGTGCCAGCAGTTACGGGACTAGCAGTTACGAGCAGTACTTC. Translated, it gives CASSYGTSSYEQYF.

V and J are TRBV7-9 and TRBJ2-2; 7 nucleotides agree with TRBD1. CDR1 and CDR2 (germline): SEHNR, FQNEAQ (reference sequence). The CDR3 sequence is 14 residues long. With 6 bases clipped from V and 3 bases from J, the junction kept 4 bases outside the gene matches. CDR3 DNA: TGTGCCAGCAGGCCCGGGACAGACACCGGGGAGCTGTTTTTT. Amino acids: CASRPGTDTGELFF. Complete variable domain (other parts from reference TRBV7-9 and TRBJ2-2): DTGVSQNPRHKITKRGQNVTFRCDPISEHNRLYWYRQTLGQGPEFLTYFQNEAQLEKSRLLSDRFSAERPKGSFSTLEIQRTEQGDSAMYLCASRPGTDTGELFFGEGSRLTVL.

The rearrangement uses TRBV14 and TRBJ2-7; no clear D gene. The V end lost 7 bases, the J end lost 6 bases, and 16 bases lay between the germline ends. Germline loops: CDR1 SGHDN, CDR2 FVKESK. This CDR3 is 13 amino acids long. CDR3 bases: TGTGCCAGCACCCGAACCTATTATTCCGAGCAGTACTTC. Protein product: CASTRTYYSEQYF.

This sequence joins TRBV5-6 and TRBJ1-5; D ambiguous. Between the trimmed V and J ends, which lost 2 bases and 4 bases, there was a span of 7 bases. This CDR3 contains 13 residues. CDR1 and CDR2 (germline): SGHDT, YYEEEE. CDR3 DNA: TGTGCCAGCAGCTTTGTAATGAATCAGCCCCAGCATTTT. This sequence encodes CASSFVMNQPQHF.

The chain couples TRBV2 to TRBJ1-6; 7 nucleotides align to TRBD1. The junction had 3 bases not matched to a gene; V was cut back by 4 bases and J by 6 bases. This CDR3 has 14 amino acids. Germline CDR1 SNHLY, CDR2 FYNNEI. This chain's CDR3 is CASSGTGINSPLHF. In nucleotides, the CDR3 is TGTGCCAGCAGTGGGACAGGAATTAATTCACCCCTCCACTTT.

As DNA, the CDR3 is TGTGCCAGCAGCTTGCGACAGGGTTTTGTAGCAACTAATGAAAAACTGTTTTTT. Amino acids: CASSLRQGFVATNEKLFF. The chain employs TRBV5-6 and TRBJ1-4; TRBD1 agrees at 7 bases. With 1 base clipped from V and 0 bases from J, the junction kept 9 bases outside the gene matches. This CDR3 is 18 amino acids long. Per the germline V gene, CDR1 is SGHDT and CDR2 is YYEEEE.

J is TRBJ1-3 and V is TRBV21-1; no check of the table's D call, TRBD1, against the DNA was made. TRBV21-1 is annotated as a pseudogene. The CDR3 runs to 18 residues. CDR3 nucleotide sequence: TGTGCCAGCAGCAAAGCCGCGACAGGGAGTCGCTCTGGAAACACCATATATTTT. Its translation is CASSKAATGSRSGNTIYF.

The chain carries TRBV2 and TRBJ2-3; D ambiguous. CDR1 is SNHLY and CDR2 is FYNNEI in the germline V gene. The V end lost 0 bases, the J end lost 0 bases, and 10 bases lay between the germline ends. The CDR3 sequence is 16 residues long. This CDR3 reads CASSEARQASTDTQYF. CDR3 nucleotides: TGTGCCAGCAGTGAAGCTCGGCAGGCTAGCACAGATACGCAGTATTTT.

This sequence joins TRBV6-2 or TRBV6-3 and TRBJ2-7; tentative D call: TRBD2 (6 bases). The CDR3 totals 15 residues. V lost 2 bases and J 2 bases, leaving 13 bases between the germline ends. CDR1 MNHEY and CDR2 SVGEGT come from the germline V gene. The CDR3 is CASSYNRDSAYEQYF. The CDR3 nucleotides are TGTGCCAGCAGTTACAACCGGGACTCAGCCTACGAGCAGTACTTC.

The chain joins TRBV7-9 to TRBJ1-1; D gene uncertain. There are 14 residues in the CDR3. Trimming left V 2 bases short and J 1 base short, with 8 bases between. Per germline, CDR1 SEHNR and CDR2 FQNEAQ (reference sequence). The CDR3 is CASSLSVENTEAFF. The CDR3 DNA reads TGTGCCAGCAGCTTATCAGTTGAGAACACTGAAGCTTTCTTT. Full variable domain (outside the CDR3, taken from reference TRBV7-9 and TRBJ1-1): DTGVSQNPRHKITKRGQNVTFRCDPISEHNRLYWYRQTLGQGPEFLTYFQNEAQLEKSRLLSDRFSAERPKGSFSTLEIQRTEQGDSAMYLCASSLSVENTEAFFGQGTRLTVV.

The genes are TRBV4-2 and TRBJ2-7, with D hard to call. Between the trimmed V and J ends, which lost 1 base and 0 bases, there was a span of 13 bases. CDR1 and CDR2 from the germline V gene are LGHNA and YNFKEQ. The CDR3 contains 16 residues. CDR3 in DNA: TGTGCCAGCAGCCAAGCGGGTGGCAGAAGCTCCTACGAGCAGTACTTC. Its translation is CASSQAGGRSSYEQYF.

The chain uses TRBV5-1 and TRBJ2-1, with 12 bases fitting TRBD1. The CDR3 consists of 17 residues. Unmatched junction bases numbered 8, after V lost 0 bases and J lost 7 bases. Germline V gene sequence: CDR1 SGHRS, CDR2 YFSETQ. The CDR3, as DNA: TGCGCCAGCAGCTTGGCCGGCGGGACAGGGGGCCCAAATGAGCAGTTCTTC. This translates into CASSLAGGTGGPNEQFF.

With regard to this clone: One end of the junction fails to match germline, which may point to a read error. The V and J genes are TRBV7-3 and TRBJ1-2; 9 bases match TRBD1. The germline V gene has CDR1 SGHTA and CDR2 FQGTGA. The CDR3 is made up of 15 amino acids. CDR3 in DNA: TGTGCCAGCAGCATAACAGGGGGCGGCGGCTATGGCTACACCTTC. This codes for CASSITGGGGYGYTF.